The sequence of this T cell receptor beta chain was determined in a study of T cells in Graves' hyperthyroidism and ophthalmopathy. The trim removed 3 bases at V and 11 bases at J, leaving 7 bases unmatched. The CDR3 runs 13 residues. Germline CDR1 MGHRA, CDR2 YSYEKL. TCR beta CDR3 sequences were amplified from RNA transcripts. In the first-round RT-PCR of the TCR CDR3, the HTBI primer set was used. TCRdb re-called the multiplex PCR reads through MiXCR, storing one row per CDR3 protein. The sample yields about 570,000 distinct CDR3 sequences, about 43% seen once. Reasons for excluding patients were uncontrolled infection, other autoimmune disease, pregnancy or lactation.

This clonotype was sampled from an adult woman with Graves' disease, either hyperthyroidism or ophthalmopathy (not recorded which). The sample comprised peripheral blood or thyroid tissue (not recorded which). The chain links TRBV4-1 to TRBJ1-1; 9 bases agree with TRBD1. CDR3 sequence reads: CASSHGQGRLAFF. DNA for the CDR3: TGCGCCAGCAGCCACGGACAGGGGCGACTTGCTTTCTTT.